Included here is one TCR beta chain sequence, with context. These data are taken from a study of blood T cell repertoires in COVID-19. Across the study: The origin of the acute and convalescent COVID-19 samples was the United States, Italy and Spain.

The CDR3 runs 16 residues. The germline V gene encodes CDR1 SGHRS and CDR2 YFSETQ. V gave up 4 bases and J gave up 5 bases, with 18 bases separating them. Produced via immunoSEQ multiplex PCR; TCRdb's table is partial and in-frame only. Among nearly 350,000 clones listed, 88% were seen once. Sequenced sample: peripheral blood. The receptor comes from a woman between 65 and 79 years old with COVID-19, enrolled during active disease. The chain links TRBV5-1 to TRBJ2-2, with D possibly TRBD1 on 6 matching bases. The CDR3 region has the DNA TGCGCCAGCAGCAGGTGGCCCAGGGGTGGAACCGGGGAGCTGTTTTTT. Its translation is CASSRWPRGGTGELFF.